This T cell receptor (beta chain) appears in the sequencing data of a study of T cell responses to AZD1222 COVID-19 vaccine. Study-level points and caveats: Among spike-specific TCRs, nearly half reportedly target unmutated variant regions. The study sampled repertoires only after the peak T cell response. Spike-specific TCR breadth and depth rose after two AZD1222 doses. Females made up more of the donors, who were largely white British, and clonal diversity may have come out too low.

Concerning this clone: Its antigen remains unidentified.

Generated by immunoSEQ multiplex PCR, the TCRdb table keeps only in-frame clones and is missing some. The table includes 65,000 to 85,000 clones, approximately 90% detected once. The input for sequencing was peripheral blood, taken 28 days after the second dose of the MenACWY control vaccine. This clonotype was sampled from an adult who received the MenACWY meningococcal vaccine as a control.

The CDR3, as DNA: TGTGCCAGCAGGGACGCGGCAACTAATGAAAAACTGTTTTTT. Its protein is CASRDAATNEKLFF. The chain links TRBV27 to TRBJ1-4; D gene uncertain. The CDR3 contains 14 residues. Germline values: CDR1 MNHEY, CDR2 SMNVEV (reference sequence). V gave up 6 bases and J gave up 0 bases, with 8 bases separating them.